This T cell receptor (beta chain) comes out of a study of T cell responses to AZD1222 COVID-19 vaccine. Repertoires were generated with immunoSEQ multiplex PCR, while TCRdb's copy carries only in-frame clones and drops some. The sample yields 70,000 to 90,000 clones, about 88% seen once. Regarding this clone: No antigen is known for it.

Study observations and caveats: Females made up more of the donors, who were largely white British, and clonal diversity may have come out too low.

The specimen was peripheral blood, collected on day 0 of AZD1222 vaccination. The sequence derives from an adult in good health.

CDR3 loop: CASSTGLPQSEAFF. In nucleotides, the CDR3 is TGTGCCAGCAGCACGGGCCTACCCCAAAGTGAAGCTTTCTTT. The chain couples TRBV28 to TRBJ1-1, with unresolved D. Germline loops: CDR1 MDHEN, CDR2 SYDVKM. The CDR3 covers 14 residues. Trimming left V 6 bases short and J 7 bases short, with 18 bases between.